This note documents a single TCR beta chain sequence. Profiled with immunoSEQ multiplex PCR; TCRdb holds only in-frame clones, not every one. The sample includes around 140,000 clones, 92% seen only once; the top ten take 3% to 4.5%. These data belong to a study of T cell responses to AZD1222 COVID-19 vaccine. The CDR3 is 16 residues long. V lost 2 bases, J lost 4 bases, and 17 bases lay in between. Germline V gene sequence: CDR1 MNHEY, CDR2 SMNVEV (reference sequence). The receptor comes from an adult who received the AZD1222 COVID-19 vaccine. The chain carries TRBV27 and TRBJ1-1, with D uncertain. The material sequenced was peripheral blood, taken 28 days after the second AZD1222 dose. CDR3 sequence: CASSLVSGHSGTEAFF. The CDR3, as DNA: TGTGCCAGCAGTTTAGTGTCCGGCCATTCGGGCACTGAAGCTTTCTTT.